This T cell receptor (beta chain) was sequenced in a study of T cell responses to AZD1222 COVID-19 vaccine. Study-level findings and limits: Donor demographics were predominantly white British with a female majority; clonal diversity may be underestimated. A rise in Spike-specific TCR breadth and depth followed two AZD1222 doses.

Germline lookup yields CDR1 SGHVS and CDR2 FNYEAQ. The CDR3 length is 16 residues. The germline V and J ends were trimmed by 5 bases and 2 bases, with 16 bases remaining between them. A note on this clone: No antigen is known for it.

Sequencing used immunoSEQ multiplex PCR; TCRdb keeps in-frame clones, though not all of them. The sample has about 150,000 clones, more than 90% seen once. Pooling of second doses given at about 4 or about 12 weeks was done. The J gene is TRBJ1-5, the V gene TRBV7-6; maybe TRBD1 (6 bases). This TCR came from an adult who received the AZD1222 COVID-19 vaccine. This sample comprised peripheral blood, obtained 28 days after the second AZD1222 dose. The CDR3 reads CASSPVTGWGNQPQHF. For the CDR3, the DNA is TGTGCCAGCAGCCCAGTAACAGGGTGGGGCAATCAGCCCCAGCATTTT.